A selection of T cell receptor beta chains follows, all from one sample in a study of blood T cell repertoires in COVID-19. The method was immunoSEQ multiplex PCR; TCRdb's version includes in-frame clones alone and lacks a portion of them. The table includes approximately 99,000 clones, 70% to 90% detected once. Sequencing was carried out using peripheral blood. The receptor source for this set is a woman in her fifties or sixties in a cohort sampled during active or convalescent COVID-19. CDR3s include the opening cysteine and the closing phenylalanine or tryptophan. The D gene is left open where the match is weak. For some rows the clone size is stated as once, few or many, or as a class when expanded; others skip it.

abundance | d_gene | j_gene | v_gene | CDR3aa | CDR3nt
. | . | TRBJ2-5 | TRBV10-3 | CAISTSEGAGETQYF | TGTGCCATCAGTACCTCCGAGGGAGCCGGGGAGACCCAGTACTTC
. | TRBD2 | TRBJ2-5 | TRBV20-1 | CSASRSGGDQETQYF | TGCAGTGCTAGTCGTAGCGGGGGGGACCAAGAGACCCAGTACTTC
. | . | TRBJ1-3 | TRBV11-2 | CASSPGSSGNTIYF | TGTGCCAGCAGCCCGGGGTCCTCTGGAAACACCATATATTTT
. | TRBD1 | TRBJ1-2 | TRBV19 | CASTLTGGPYGYTF | TGTGCCAGTACCCTGACAGGGGGCCCATATGGCTACACCTTC
. | . | TRBJ2-6 | TRBV7-9 | CASSLRGTGDVLTF | TGTGCCAGCAGCTTACGCGGGACGGGGGACGTCCTGACTTTC
. | . | TRBJ1-2 | TRBV5-4 | CASSSPREYGYTF | TGTGCCAGCAGCTCTCCTCGAGAATATGGCTACACCTTC
. | TRBD2 | TRBJ2-3 | TRBV7-9 | CASSLALISGREDTQYF | TGTGCCAGCAGCTTAGCGCTGATTAGCGGGAGGGAGGATACGCAGTATTTT
. | . | TRBJ1-1 | TRBV6-5 | CASSYSQAGQTEAFF | TGTGCCAGCAGTTACTCCCAGGCAGGGCAAACTGAAGCTTTCTTT
. | . | TRBJ2-1 | TRBV9 | CASSVLASNNEQFF | TGTGCCAGCAGCGTCCTGGCCTCAAACAATGAGCAGTTCTTC
. | TRBD2 | TRBJ2-5 | TRBV18 | CASSPPGLAGQETQYF | TGTGCCAGCTCACCACCGGGACTAGCGGGACAAGAGACCCAGTACTTC
once | . | TRBJ2-6 | TRBV29-1 | CSVVGTGANVLTF | TGCAGCGTTGTCGGGACTGGGGCCAACGTCCTGACTTTC
. | . | TRBJ2-3 | TRBV5-1 | CASSSDIGLGTDTQYF | TGCGCCAGCAGCTCTGACATAGGACTTGGCACAGATACGCAGTATTTT
. | . | TRBJ1-2 | TRBV30 | CAWRYGGSYGYTF | TGTGCCTGGAGGTACGGGGGAAGCTATGGCTACACCTTC
. | . | TRBJ1-5 | TRBV4-1 | CASSQDHARNALPTNQPQHF | TGCGCCAGCAGCCAAGACCATGCCAGGAACGCTCTACCAACCAATCAGCCCCAGCATTTT
. | TRBD2 | TRBJ2-2 | TRBV2 | CASSASLAGAGELFF | TGTGCCAGCAGTGCTTCCCTAGCGGGAGCCGGGGAGCTGTTTTTT
. | . | TRBJ1-5 | TRBV28 | CATRRQNSNQPQHF | TGTGCCACCCGCAGGCAGAATAGCAATCAGCCCCAGCATTTT
. | TRBD2 | TRBJ2-1 | TRBV3-1/TRBV3-2 | CASSQATSGSSYNEQFF | TGTGCCAGCAGCCAAGCGACTAGCGGGAGCTCCTACAATGAGCAGTTCTTC